This TCR beta chain was identified in a study of T cell responses to AZD1222 COVID-19 vaccine (dated by TCRdb to about 2021). Context from the whole study: A total of about 230 trial participants underwent TCR sequencing, of whom about 210 received two doses of AZD1222 and around 25 received two doses of the MenACWY control vaccine. Trial participants were enrolled by age into subgroups of 18-55, 56-69 and 70-plus years, and roughly 160, 29 and 62 TCR-sequenced participants, respectively, were included in these subgroups. Findings and caveats that apply to the study as a whole: Conclusions about previously exposed vaccinees are limited, since just 5 or 6 AZD1222 recipients were seropositive for SARS-CoV-2 at baseline. In the small 56-69-year group, the increase in depth fell short of significance, most likely because of low power. Because no day 14 peak-response samples were available, repertoires were characterized only after the peak T cell response. Participants were mostly white British and included more females than males, and it was suggested by the authors that clonal diversity may have been underestimated. The vaccine-associated CD4 TCRs covered the entire spike protein, and the dominant responses fell in regions 160-218 and 743-854. Reportedly, close to half of the unique spike-specific TCRs recognized epitopes lying outside the regions that are mutated in the B.1.351 and B.1.1.7 variants. A significant rise in spike-specific TCR breadth and depth was observed after two AZD1222 doses relative to day 0 and relative to MenACWY recipients.

Taken with the paper, the label for time point translates to: baseline before first vaccination. The treatment or condition label, read with the paper, signifies: meningococcal conjugate vaccine given as trial control. The vaccinee samples were drawn from two UK trials, COV001 and COV002, one of which was a single-blind randomized controlled phase 2/3 trial testing AZD1222 (ChAdOx1 nCoV-19) in healthy adults. Trial participant PBMC samples were collected at day 0 and day 28 after the second dose for TCRbeta chain sequencing. The CDR3 regions of human TCRbeta chains were analyzed by immunosequencing. In the authors' own workflow: TCRs in the repertoires were compared against a reference library of SARS-CoV-2-specific TCRs that had been generated with the MIRA antigen-specificity platform. Breadth meant the fraction of unique TCRs that were SARS-CoV-2-associated, whereas depth meant the fraction of total T cells that were SARS-CoV-2-associated. Using the MIRA data, each spike-specific TCR was assigned both to the spike region to which the TCR was reactive and to a CD4 or CD8 class. Log10-transformed breadth and depth values were compared by one-way ANOVA with Sidak's multiple comparisons tests. Held by TCRdb, this immuneACCESS table contains in-frame sequences only and omits some clones. Under half of the omission traces to an unresolved V gene where checked; the cause of the rest is unknown. V and J calls and clone size are those listed in that table; D and trimming were worked out from the DNA. For this sample the table gives about 83,000 clones, of which 75% to 95% were detected only once. In total, the top ten clones hold 4.5% of the sample.

Concerning this clone: What this receptor recognizes is not known. Nothing much larger sits one base from this clone, and base qualities are not available.

Trimming at the junction amounts to 3 bases on V and 0 bases on J, and the germline ends lie 11 bases apart. The CDR3 sequence holds 15 residues, the cysteine and phenylalanine included. Only the CDR3 region is kept as DNA, spanning 45 bases read in frame from base 1. The germline V gene (reference sequence) supplies CDR1 LNHDA and CDR2 SQIVND. This clonotype originated in an adult in good health. Sequenced material: peripheral blood, taken on day 0 of MenACWY control vaccination. In this chain, TRBV19 is recombined with TRBJ1-1; the D gene is perhaps TRBD1, from 5 matching bases. The CDR3 protein: CASSMTTAMNTEAFF. The nucleotide sequence reads TGTGCCAGTAGTATGACGACAGCCATGAACACTGAAGCTTTCTTT.